A single sample is the source of the 25 T cell receptor beta chains below, sequenced in a study of T cells in tuberculosis. TCRdb's table, derived via immunoSEQ multiplex PCR, lists solely in-frame clones and lacks some. The sample contains about 59,000 clones, 81% of which appear only once. Cells were sorted from thawed PBMC rested overnight and stained with GMM-loaded CD1B tetramer, viability dye and anti-CD3. The lipid loaded on the CD1B tetramers was C32 glucose monomycolate from Rhodococcus equi. The sequenced material came from CD1b-GMM tetramer-negative cells sorted from PBMCs. The source is an adult woman with latent tuberculosis.

The chain employs TRBV28 and TRBJ2-7, with 8 bases fitting TRBD2. The CDR3 runs 15 residues. J lost 6 bases, V lost 3 bases, and 10 bases had no gene match. From germline, CDR1 is MDHEN and CDR2 SYDVKM. CDR3 loop: CASSLSIGLAGEQYF. For the CDR3, the DNA is TGTGCCAGCAGTTTGTCAATCGGGCTAGCGGGCGAGCAGTACTTC.

This chain joins TRBV5-4 and TRBJ2-3; 7 bases line up with TRBD2. The CDR3 has 15 residues. Germline CDR1 reads SGHNT; CDR2 reads YYREEE (reference sequence). Trimming at V came to 4 bases and at J to 0 bases, leaving 5 bases not matched to a gene. As DNA, the CDR3 is TGTGCCAGCAGCCCGAGCGGGGAAAGCACAGATACGCAGTATTTT. It is translated as CASSPSGESTDTQYF.

The V gene is TRBV27, the J gene TRBJ2-7; tentative D call: TRBD1 (5 bases). Germline V gives CDR1 MNHEY, CDR2 SMNVEV (reference sequence). With 4 bases removed from V and 3 bases from J, the gap between germline ends came to 10 bases. The CDR3 is 13 residues long. In nucleotides, the CDR3 is TGTGCCAGCAGTTCGGCAGGGCTCTACGAGCAGTACTTC. Protein sequence: CASSSAGLYEQYF.

The V gene is TRBV7-6, the J gene TRBJ2-2; D is possibly TRBD2 (6 bases). The CDR3 has 15 residues. Per germline, CDR1 SGHVS and CDR2 FNYEAQ. Trimming stripped 4 bases from V and 4 bases from J, with 13 bases between. The CDR3 is CASSSLGGPTGELFF. The CDR3 DNA is TGTGCCAGCAGCTCCCTCGGGGGACCCACCGGGGAGCTGTTTTTT.

This clone was seen a single time. The DNA for the CDR3 is TGTGCCAGCAGTGAACCCCAGGGGCCTGGAATCGGACAAGCTTTCTTT. As protein: CASSEPQGPGIGQAFF. This chain links TRBV2 with TRBJ1-1; a possible D gene is TRBD1 (6 bases). Germline values: CDR1 SNHLY, CDR2 FYNNEI. The CDR3 has 16 residues. Trimming left V 2 bases short and J 9 bases short, with 22 bases between.

The chain has TRBV1 and TRBJ2-3; TRBD2, as called in the table, went unchecked against the DNA. TRBV1 is tagged as a pseudogene. This CDR3 has 16 amino acids. In nucleotides, the CDR3 is TGCACCAGCAGCCAAGGTCCGGGGGGGCCCACAGATACGCAGTATTTT. Protein: CTSSQGPGGPTDTQYF.

The chain has TRBV9 and TRBJ1-2; 7 nucleotides line up with TRBD1. Germline assignment: CDR1 SGDLS and CDR2 YYNGEE. V lost 3 bases, J lost 4 bases, and 6 bases stayed unmatched. The CDR3 is 14 amino acids. The CDR3 bases are TGTGCCAGCAGCGCCCCGGGGACAGCCTATGGCTACACCTTC. Its translation is CASSAPGTAYGYTF.

The chain employs TRBV4-3 and TRBJ2-7; 9 bases are a match to TRBD1. The CDR3 totals 15 residues. Germline lookup yields CDR1 LGHNA and CDR2 YSLEER. With V trimmed by 2 bases and J by 2 bases, 4 bases remained unmatched. CDR3 coding DNA: TGCGCCAGCAGCCAACTGAGACAGGGGGCCTACGAGCAGTACTTC. This translates into CASSQLRQGAYEQYF.

The chain uses TRBV30 and TRBJ2-2, with 9 bases lining up with TRBD1. The germline gives CDR1 GTSNPN, CDR2 SVGIG (reference sequence). V shed 7 bases and J 2 bases; nucleotides not matched to a gene: 2. The CDR3 sequence is 13 residues long. The chain's CDR3 is CASDRGNTGELFF. CDR3 DNA sequence: TGTGCCTCGGACAGGGGAAACACCGGGGAGCTGTTTTTT.

The chain joins TRBV7-2 to TRBJ1-2; 7 bases agree with TRBD1. The CDR3 sequence is 16 residues long. V dropped 1 base and J dropped 2; count of bases not matched to a gene: 7. Germline CDR1 reads SGHTA; CDR2 reads FQGNSA. The CDR3 coding sequence is TGTGCCAGCAGCTTAGGGATCGCAGGGGGGAACTATGGCTACACCTTC. It encodes CASSLGIAGGNYGYTF.

In its sample, this clone was seen once. The gene calls are TRBV11-2 and TRBJ2-5; possible D gene TRBD1, 6 bases. The CDR3 contains 14 residues. V gave up 2 bases and J gave up 5 bases, with 12 bases separating them. The germline CDR1 and CDR2 sequences are SGHAT and FQNNGV. The CDR3 DNA reads TGTGCCAGCAGCTTACCGGCAGGGGCCGAGACCCAGTACTTC. Its protein is CASSLPAGAETQYF.

The chain has TRBV19 and TRBJ2-1, with 7 bases lining up with TRBD1. Germline CDR1 reads LNHDA; CDR2 reads SQIVND (reference sequence). The CDR3 is made up of 13 amino acids. Trimming cost V 6 bases and J 1 base; bases outside gene matches: 0. CDR3 in DNA: TGTGCCAGTAGACAGGGGTCCTACAATGAGCAGTTCTTC. Residues: CASRQGSYNEQFF.

The V call is TRBV6-6, the J call TRBJ2-7; 10 bases line up with TRBD1. V shed 10 bases and J 6 bases; nucleotides not matched to a gene: 6. Germline V lookup: CDR1 MNHNY, CDR2 SVGAGI (reference sequence). The CDR3 has 12 residues. CDR3 nucleotides: TGTGCCACCAGACAGGGGGCCCGCGAGCAGTACTTC. Translating gives CATRQGAREQYF.

V gene TRBV2 combines with J gene TRBJ2-3, with 8 bases lining up with TRBD2. V was clipped by 6 bases and J by 4 bases; unmatched bases: 15. Germline CDR1 and CDR2: SNHLY and FYNNEI. The CDR3 length is 17 residues. The CDR3 DNA follows: TGTGCCAGCAGGCCCGTTGGACGGGGGGGGCAACCAGATACGCAGTATTTT. This encodes CASRPVGRGGQPDTQYF.

The rearrangement links TRBV2 to TRBJ2-4; 7 positions match TRBD1. V lost 5 bases, J lost 0 bases, and 4 bases stayed unmatched. The V gene's germline CDR1 is SNHLY and CDR2 FYNNEI. CDR3 size: 15 residues. The CDR3 bases are TGTGCCAGCAGTATAGACAGGGTAGCCAAAAACATTCAGTACTTC. Its protein product is CASSIDRVAKNIQYF.

The rearrangement uses TRBV2 and TRBJ2-7; possibly TRBD2 for D (5 bases). Trimming removed 1 base at V and 3 bases at J, with 19 bases between. The germline CDR1 and CDR2 sequences are SNHLY and FYNNEI. The CDR3 covers 17 residues. This CDR3 reads CASSEVIGVRRGYEQYF. As DNA, the CDR3 is TGTGCCAGCAGTGAAGTTATCGGGGTTCGCCGGGGCTACGAGCAGTACTTC.

The gene calls are TRBV7-6 and TRBJ2-7, with 9 nucleotides matching TRBD1. The J segment lost 3 bases and the V segment lost 5 bases, leaving 8 bases of the junction unmatched. Per the germline V gene, CDR1 is SGHVS and CDR2 is FNYEAQ. The CDR3 runs 15 residues. CDR3 DNA: TGTGCCAGCAGCCGTGGTCAGGACAGGGGCTACGAGCAGTACTTC. The encoded protein is CASSRGQDRGYEQYF.

This sequence joins TRBV28 and TRBJ2-5, with 7 nucleotides matching TRBD1. CDR3 size: 17 residues. Germline V lookup: CDR1 MDHEN, CDR2 SYDVKM. V was pared by 8 bases and J by 0 bases, with 15 bases of the junction left unmatched. CDR3 protein: CASGNLSGTAYQETQYF. CDR3 sequence (DNA): TGTGCCAGCGGAAACCTATCCGGGACAGCGTACCAAGAGACCCAGTACTTC.

This chain joins TRBV5-1 and TRBJ1-2; 12 bases fit TRBD1. The CDR3 sequence is 15 residues long. V gave up 4 bases and J gave up 8 bases; unmatched junction bases: 9. In germline, CDR1 is SGHRS, CDR2 YFSETQ. The chain's CDR3 is CASSQPGQGAEGYTF. CDR3 DNA: TGCGCCAGCAGCCAACCGGGACAGGGGGCGGAAGGCTACACCTTC.

V usage is TRBV27 and J usage is TRBJ1-4; D unclear. V lost 6 bases, J lost 0 bases, and 14 bases lay in between. This CDR3 comprises 16 residues. Germline V CDR1 and CDR2: MNHEY, SMNVEV (reference sequence). For the CDR3, the DNA is TGTGCCAGCAGCCCCTTGGGCCCTGCAACTAATGAAAAACTGTTTTTT. Amino acids: CASSPLGPATNEKLFF.

V is TRBV29-1 and J is TRBJ1-5, with D perhaps matching TRBD1 (6 bases). There are 14 residues in the CDR3. V was trimmed by 6 bases and J by 1 base, leaving 13 bases between them. The germline V gene has CDR1 SQVTM and CDR2 ANQGSEA. This CDR3 is CSVRQVKSNQPQHF. The CDR3 DNA reads TGCAGCGTAAGACAGGTCAAGAGCAATCAGCCCCAGCATTTT.

V usage is TRBV7-9 and J usage is TRBJ2-5, with D possibly TRBD2 on 6 matching bases. Germline CDR1 is SEHNR and CDR2 is FQNEAQ (reference sequence). V lost 3 bases and J lost 3, with 20 bases in between. The CDR3 loop spans 17 amino acids. CDR3 DNA sequence: TGTGCCAGCAGCTTGAGGAAAGGCCTCCGGAGGGAAGAGACCCAGTACTTC. Its translation is CASSLRKGLRREETQYF.

J is TRBJ2-7 and V is TRBV5-1; 11 nucleotides line up with TRBD2. The junction had 4 bases not matched to a gene; V was cut back by 2 bases and J by 3 bases. The CDR3 is 15 residues long. CDR1 and CDR2 (germline): SGHRS, YFSETQ. Written as DNA, the CDR3 is TGCGCCAGCAGCTTAACTAGCGGGAGAAACTACGAGCAGTACTTC. It translates to CASSLTSGRNYEQYF.

This clone has more than one count but fewer than ten. The chain joins TRBV7-3 to TRBJ2-2; TRBD2 is a possible D gene (7 bases). V was cut by 5 bases and J by 3 bases, with 19 bases left in between. There are 17 residues in the CDR3. Germline CDR1 SGHTA, CDR2 FQGTGA. CDR3 protein: CASSPRFAGADTGELFF. CDR3 DNA sequence: TGTGCCAGCAGCCCTCGTTTTGCGGGGGCGGACACCGGGGAGCTGTTTTTT.

This clone came up once. The gene calls are TRBV2 and TRBJ2-5; TRBD1 is a possible D gene (5 bases). V was trimmed by 7 bases and J by 0 bases, leaving 12 bases between them. CDR3 length: 14 residues. Per the germline V gene, CDR1 is SNHLY and CDR2 is FYNNEI. CDR3 amino acids: CASKPDRNQETQYF. CDR3 in DNA: TGTGCCAGCAAGCCCGACAGAAACCAAGAGACCCAGTACTTC. Full variable domain (rest looked up from reference TRBV2 and TRBJ2-5): EPEVTQTPSHQVTQMGQEVILRCVPISNHLYFYWYRQILGQKVEFLVSFYNNEISEKSEIFDDQFSVERPDGSNFTLKIRSTKLEDSAMYFCASKPDRNQETQYFGPGTRLLVL.